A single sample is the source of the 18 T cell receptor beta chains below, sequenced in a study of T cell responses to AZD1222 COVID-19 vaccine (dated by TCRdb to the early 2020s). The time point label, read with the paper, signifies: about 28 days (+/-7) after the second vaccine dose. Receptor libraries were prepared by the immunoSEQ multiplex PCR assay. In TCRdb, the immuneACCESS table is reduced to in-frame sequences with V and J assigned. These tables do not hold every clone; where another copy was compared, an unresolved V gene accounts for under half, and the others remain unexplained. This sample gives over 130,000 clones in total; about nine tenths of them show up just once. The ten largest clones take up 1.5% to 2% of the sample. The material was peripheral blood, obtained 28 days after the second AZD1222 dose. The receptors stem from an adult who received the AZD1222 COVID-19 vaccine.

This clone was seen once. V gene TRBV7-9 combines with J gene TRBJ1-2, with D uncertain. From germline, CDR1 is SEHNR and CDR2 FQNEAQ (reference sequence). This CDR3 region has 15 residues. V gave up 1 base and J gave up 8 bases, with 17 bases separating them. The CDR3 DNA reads TGTGCCAGCAGCTTAGGGGTTTTCTCAGTCGACGGCTACACCTTC. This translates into CASSLGVFSVDGYTF.

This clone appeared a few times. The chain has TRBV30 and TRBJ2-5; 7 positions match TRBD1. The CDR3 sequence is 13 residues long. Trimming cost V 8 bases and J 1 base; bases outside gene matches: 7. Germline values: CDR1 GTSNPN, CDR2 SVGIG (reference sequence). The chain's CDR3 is CASSGGVQETQYF. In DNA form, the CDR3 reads TGTGCCAGTTCAGGGGGAGTCCAAGAGACCCAGTACTTC.

CDR3 in DNA: TGTGCCTGGAGTCCGGGACAGTCTTATAGCAATCAGCCCCAGCATTTT. Protein: CAWSPGQSYSNQPQHF. The gene calls are TRBV30 and TRBJ1-5, with TRBD1 matching over 7 bases. CDR1 is GTSNPN and CDR2 is SVGIG in the germline V gene (reference sequence). The CDR3 extends over 16 amino acids. V was clipped by 2 bases and J by 0 bases; unmatched bases: 7.

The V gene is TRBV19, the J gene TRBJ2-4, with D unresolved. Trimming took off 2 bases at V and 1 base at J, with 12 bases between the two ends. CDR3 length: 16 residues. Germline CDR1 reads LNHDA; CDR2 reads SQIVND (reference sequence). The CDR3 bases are TGTGCCAGTAGTATAAGGGCCCAGCTGGCCAAAAACATTCAGTACTTC. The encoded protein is CASSIRAQLAKNIQYF. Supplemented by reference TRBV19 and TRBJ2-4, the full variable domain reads DGGITQSPKYLFRKEGQNVTLSCEQNLNHDAMYWYRQDPGQGLRLIYYSQIVNDFQKGDIAEGYSVSREKKESFPLTVTSAQKNPTAFYLCASSIRAQLAKNIQYFGAGTRLSVL.

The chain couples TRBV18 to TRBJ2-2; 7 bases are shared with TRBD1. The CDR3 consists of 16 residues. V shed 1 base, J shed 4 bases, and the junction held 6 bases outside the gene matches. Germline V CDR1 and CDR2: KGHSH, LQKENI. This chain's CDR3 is CASSPLTGTGTGELFF. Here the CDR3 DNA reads TGTGCCAGCTCACCACTGACAGGGACGGGCACCGGGGAGCTGTTTTTT.

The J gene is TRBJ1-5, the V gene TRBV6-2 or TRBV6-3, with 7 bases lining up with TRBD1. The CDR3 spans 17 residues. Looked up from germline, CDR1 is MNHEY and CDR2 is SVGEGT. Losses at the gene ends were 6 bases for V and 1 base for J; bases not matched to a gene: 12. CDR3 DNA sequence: TGTGCCAGCAGCCCGATGACAGGGACTCTCAGCAATCAGCCCCAGCATTTT. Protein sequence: CASSPMTGTLSNQPQHF.

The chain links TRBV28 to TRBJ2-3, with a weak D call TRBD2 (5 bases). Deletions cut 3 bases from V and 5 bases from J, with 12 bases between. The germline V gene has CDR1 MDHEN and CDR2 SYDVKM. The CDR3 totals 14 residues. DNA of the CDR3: TGTGCCAGCAGTTTCGGCGGGTTGGTAGATACGCAGTATTTT. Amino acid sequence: CASSFGGLVDTQYF.

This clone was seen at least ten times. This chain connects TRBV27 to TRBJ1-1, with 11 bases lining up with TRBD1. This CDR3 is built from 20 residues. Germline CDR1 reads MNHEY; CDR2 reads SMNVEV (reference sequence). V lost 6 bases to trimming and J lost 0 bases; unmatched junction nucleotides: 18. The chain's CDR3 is CASSGKGGQGVFYMNTEAFF. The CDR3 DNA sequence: TGTGCCAGCAGCGGGAAAGGGGGACAGGGGGTCTTTTACATGAACACTGAAGCTTTCTTT.

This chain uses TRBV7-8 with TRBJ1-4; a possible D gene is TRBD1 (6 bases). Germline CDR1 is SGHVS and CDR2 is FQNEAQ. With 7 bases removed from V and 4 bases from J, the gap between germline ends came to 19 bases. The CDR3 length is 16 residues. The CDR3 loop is CASIRGAGVGNEKLFF. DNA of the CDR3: TGTGCCAGCATCCGGGGGGCAGGGGTCGGTAATGAAAAACTGTTTTTT. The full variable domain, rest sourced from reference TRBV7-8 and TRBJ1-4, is GAGVSQSPRYKVAKRGQDVALRCDPISGHVSLFWYQQALGQGPEFLTYFQNEAQLDKSGLPSDRFFAERPEGSVSTLKIQRTQQEDSAVYLCASIRGAGVGNEKLFFGSGTQLSVL.

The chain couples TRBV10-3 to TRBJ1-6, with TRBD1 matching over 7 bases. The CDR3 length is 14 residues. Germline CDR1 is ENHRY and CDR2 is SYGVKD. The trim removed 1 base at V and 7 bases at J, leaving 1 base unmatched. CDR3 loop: CAISELTGNSPLHF. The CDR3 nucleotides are TGTGCCATCAGTGAGTTGACAGGGAATTCACCCCTCCACTTT.

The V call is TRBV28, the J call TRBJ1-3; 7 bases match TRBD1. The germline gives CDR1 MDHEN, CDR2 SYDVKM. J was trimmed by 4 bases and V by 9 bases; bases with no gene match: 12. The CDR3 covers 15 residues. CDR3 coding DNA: TGTGCCAGTCTGGGAGGGGGCTTGGGAGGAAACACCATATATTTT. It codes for CASLGGGLGGNTIYF.

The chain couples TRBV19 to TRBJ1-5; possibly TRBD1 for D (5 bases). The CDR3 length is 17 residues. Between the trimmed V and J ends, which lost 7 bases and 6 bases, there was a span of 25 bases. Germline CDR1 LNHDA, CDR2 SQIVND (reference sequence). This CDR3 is CASKIFGQGVSVQPQHF. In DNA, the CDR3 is TGTGCCAGTAAAATCTTCGGACAAGGGGTATCAGTTCAGCCCCAGCATTTT.

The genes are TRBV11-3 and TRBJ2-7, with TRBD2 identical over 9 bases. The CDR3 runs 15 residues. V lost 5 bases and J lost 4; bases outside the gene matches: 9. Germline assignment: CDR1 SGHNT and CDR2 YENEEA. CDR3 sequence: CASSASSGSTYEQYF. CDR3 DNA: TGTGCCAGCAGCGCGAGTAGCGGGAGTACGTACGAGCAGTACTTC.

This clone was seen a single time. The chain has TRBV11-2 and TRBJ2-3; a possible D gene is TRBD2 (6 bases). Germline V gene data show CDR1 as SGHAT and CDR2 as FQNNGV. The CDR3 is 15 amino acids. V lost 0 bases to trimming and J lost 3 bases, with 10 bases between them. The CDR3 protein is CASSLDGAGTDTQYF. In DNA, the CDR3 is TGTGCCAGCAGCTTAGATGGGGCGGGAACAGATACGCAGTATTTT.

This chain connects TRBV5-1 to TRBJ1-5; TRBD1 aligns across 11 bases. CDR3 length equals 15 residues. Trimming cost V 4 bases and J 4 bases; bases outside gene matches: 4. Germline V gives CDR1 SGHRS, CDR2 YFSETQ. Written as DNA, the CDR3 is TGCGCCAGCAGCGTCGGGACAGGGGGTAATCAGCCCCAGCATTTT. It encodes CASSVGTGGNQPQHF.

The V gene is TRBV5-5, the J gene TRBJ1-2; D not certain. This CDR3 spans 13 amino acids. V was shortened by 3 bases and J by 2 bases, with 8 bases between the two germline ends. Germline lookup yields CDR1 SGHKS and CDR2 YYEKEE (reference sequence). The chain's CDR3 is CASSSAGNYGYTF. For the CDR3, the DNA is TGTGCCAGCAGCTCGGCGGGGAACTATGGCTACACCTTC.

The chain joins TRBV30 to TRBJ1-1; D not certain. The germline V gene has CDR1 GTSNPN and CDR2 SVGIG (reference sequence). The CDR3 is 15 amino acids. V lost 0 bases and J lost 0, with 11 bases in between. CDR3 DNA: TGTGCCTGGAGTGTAGGTTGGGGTCTGAACACTGAAGCTTTCTTT. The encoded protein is CAWSVGWGLNTEAFF.

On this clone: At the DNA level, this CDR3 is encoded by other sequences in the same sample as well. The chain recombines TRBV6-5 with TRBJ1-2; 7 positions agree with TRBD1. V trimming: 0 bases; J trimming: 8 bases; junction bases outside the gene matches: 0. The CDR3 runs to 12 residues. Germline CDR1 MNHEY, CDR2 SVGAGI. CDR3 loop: CASSYSGGGYTF. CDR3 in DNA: TGTGCCAGCAGTTACTCAGGGGGCGGCTACACCTTC.